A selection of T cell receptor beta chains follows, all from one sample in a study of molecular identifiers for immune sequencing clone quantification. MiXCR was run by TCRdb on the PCR reads, yielding one entry per CDR3 protein. This table holds about 640,000 distinct CDR3 sequences, nearly 20% found once. The sample taken for sequencing was naive CD8+ T cells from blood, with Jurkat cell RNA spiked in. The receptors originated from a human donor in good health. Some libraries in this study had Jurkat cell RNA spiked in. Each CDR3 is given with its conserved first and last residue. D genes are given only for firm matches. For some rows the clone size is stated as once, few or many, or as a class when expanded; others skip it.

CASSLDRVQETQYF	TGTGCCAGCAGTTTAGACAGGGTTCAAGAGACCCAGTACTTC	TRBD1	TRBJ2-5	TRBV7-7	many
CAWSQGAEAFF	TGTGCCTGGAGCCAGGGAGCTGAAGCTTTCTTT	-	TRBJ1-1	TRBV30	many
CASRIAGYQETQYF	TGTGCCAGCAGGATAGCGGGGTACCAAGAGACCCAGTACTTC	TRBD2	TRBJ2-5	TRBV27	many
CASRSDYARTQYF	TGTGCCAGCAGATCGGACTACGCGAGGACCCAGTACTTC	-	TRBJ2-5	TRBV6-2/TRBV6-3	many
CASSPGLIFEQFF	TGTGCCAGCAGTCCGGGACTCATATTTGAGCAGTTCTTC	-	TRBJ2-1	TRBV12-3/TRBV12-4	-
CASSPSPGRNYEQYF	TGCGCCAGCAGCCCTTCCCCAGGGAGAAACTACGAGCAGTACTTC	-	TRBJ2-7	TRBV4-1	few
CASSEMTGAVMNAEAFF	TGTGCCAGCAGTGAAATGACAGGGGCCGTCATGAACGCTGAAGCTTTCTTT	TRBD1	TRBJ1-1	TRBV6-1	-
CASSQRGLAGTDTQYF	TGCGCCAGCAGCCAGAGGGGACTAGCGGGGACAGATACGCAGTATTTT	TRBD2	TRBJ2-3	TRBV4-1	-
CASSQTGQQNTEAFF	TGTGCCAGCAGTCAAACGGGACAGCAGAACACTGAAGCTTTCTTT	TRBD1	TRBJ1-1	TRBV12-3/TRBV12-4	few
CASSLEGPSPLHF	TGTGCCAGCAGTTTGGAGGGGCCCTCACCCCTCCACTTT	-	TRBJ1-6	TRBV12-3/TRBV12-4	-
CASSQVGQLTGELFF	TGCGCCAGCAGCCAAGTTGGCCAGCTCACCGGGGAGCTGTTTTTT	-	TRBJ2-2	TRBV4-1	few
CSAPSGVSTDTQYF	TGCAGTGCTCCTAGCGGGGTTAGCACAGATACGCAGTATTTT	TRBD2	TRBJ2-3	TRBV20-1	many
CAWSVMDRSFQFF	TGTGCCTGGAGTGTAATGGACAGGTCCTTTCAATTCTTC	TRBD1	TRBJ2-1	TRBV30	many
CASSQMYAGGSYEQYF	TGCGCCAGCAGCCAGATGTATGCTGGGGGCTCCTACGAGCAGTACTTC	-	TRBJ2-7	TRBV4-3	once
CASSQEWKLSSYEQYF	TGCGCCAGCAGCCAAGAATGGAAACTGAGCTCCTACGAGCAGTACTTC	-	TRBJ2-7	TRBV4-1	few
CASSLSSGNEQFF	TGTGCCAGCAGTTTATCTTCCGGCAATGAGCAGTTCTTC	-	TRBJ2-1	TRBV27	-
CASNPTGPQGGDAFF	TGTGCCAGCAACCCGACTGGGCCTCAGGGAGGGGATGCTTTCTTT	-	TRBJ1-1	TRBV27	few
CASSYRRDRGDEQYF	TGTGCCAGCAGTTACCGCCGGGACAGGGGGGACGAGCAGTACTTC	TRBD1	TRBJ2-7	TRBV6-6	-
CASSPEQGAARQYF	TGTGCCAGCTCACCGGAACAGGGGGCGGCGAGGCAGTACTTC	TRBD1	TRBJ2-7	TRBV6-5	few
CASSIVAGVGYEQYF	TGTGCCAGTAGTATAGTAGCGGGGGTAGGATACGAGCAGTACTTC	TRBD2	TRBJ2-7	TRBV19	few
CASSTPGDSPSATSTDTQYF	TGTGCCAGTAGTACACCAGGAGATTCCCCTAGCGCCACTAGCACAGATACGCAGTATTTT	-	TRBJ2-3	TRBV19	few
CASSLTRAAQETQYF	TGTGCCAGCAGCCTTACTAGGGCAGCCCAAGAGACCCAGTACTTC	-	TRBJ2-5	TRBV6-6	many
CASNGDRSFNQPQHF	TGCGCCAGCAATGGGGACAGGAGTTTCAATCAGCCCCAGCATTTT	TRBD1	TRBJ1-5	TRBV10-1	-
CASSQGKDGYTF	TGCGCCAGCAGCCAAGGTAAAGACGGCTACACCTTC	-	TRBJ1-2	TRBV4-1	few
CASSWKGVYEQYF	TGTGCCAGCAGTTGGAAGGGTGTTTACGAGCAGTACTTC	-	TRBJ2-7	TRBV12-3/TRBV12-4	-
CASSWPLAGDLNTQYF	TGTGCCAGCAGCTGGCCCCTAGCGGGAGATTTAAATACGCAGTATTTT	TRBD2	TRBJ2-3	TRBV13	few
CASSQDWGTNEQFF	TGCGCCAGCAGCCAAGATTGGGGCACAAATGAGCAGTTCTTC	-	TRBJ2-1	TRBV4-3	many
CAGGDGTHNTEAFF	TGCGCCGGCGGTGACGGGACCCATAACACTGAAGCTTTCTTT	-	TRBJ1-1	TRBV5-1	once
CASSYLGTNIDQPQHF	TGTGCCAGCAGTTATCTTGGGACCAACATAGATCAGCCCCAGCATTTT	-	TRBJ1-5	TRBV6-2/TRBV6-3	many
CAGRRQRGAYNNQPQHF	TGTGCCGGCAGAAGACAGAGGGGCGCCTATAACAATCAGCCCCAGCATTTT	-	TRBJ1-5	TRBV21-1	once
CSARVWGTPQETQYF	TGCAGTGCTAGAGTATGGGGGACACCGCAAGAGACCCAGTACTTC	-	TRBJ2-5	TRBV20-1	many
CASSHSGISGANVLTF	TGTGCCAGCAGCCATTCAGGAATCTCTGGGGCCAACGTCCTGACTTTC	-	TRBJ2-6	TRBV11-2	many
CASSAGQTGDTQYF	TGTGCCAGCAGCGCCGGACAGACTGGTGATACGCAGTATTTT	-	TRBJ2-3	TRBV9	many
CASSLSGGLVGQFF	TGTGCCAGCAGTTTAAGCGGGGGGTTGGTTGGGCAGTTCTTC	TRBD2	TRBJ2-1	TRBV12-3/TRBV12-4	-
CASSYGQYPGQGIDKQYF	TGTGCCAGCAGTTATGGACAATACCCGGGACAGGGTATCGACAAGCAGTACTTC	TRBD1	TRBJ2-7	TRBV6-5	-
CASRTGGAGYTF	TGTGCCAGTAGGACAGGGGGCGCTGGCTACACCTTC	TRBD1	TRBJ1-2	TRBV19	many
CASSFPLQGGTEAFF	TGTGCCAGCAGTTTCCCACTACAGGGAGGCACTGAAGCTTTCTTT	-	TRBJ1-1	TRBV6-2/TRBV6-3	many
CASSLVLTASPESPLHF	TGTGCCAGCAGCTTAGTTTTAACAGCGTCCCCGGAGTCACCCCTCCACTTT	-	TRBJ1-6	TRBV11-2	few
CASSLTGHSADTQYF	TGTGCCAGCAGTTTGACCGGTCACAGCGCAGATACGCAGTATTTT	-	TRBJ2-3	TRBV27	once
CASSLSMAADQETQYF	TGCGCCAGCAGCCTGAGCATGGCGGCCGACCAAGAGACCCAGTACTTC	-	TRBJ2-5	TRBV4-1	many
CASSPSGDTIYF	TGTGCCAGCAGCCCCTCTGGAGACACCATATATTTT	-	TRBJ1-3	TRBV12-3/TRBV12-4	-